This T cell receptor beta chain was identified in a study of T-cell memory formation after mild COVID-19. Overall study: TCR clusters showed largely donor specificity. Study findings and constraints: Memory sampled before infection contained some responding clones, suggesting cross-reactive memory joined. CD4+ contracting clones were found mainly in CM and EM, and CD8+ ones in EMRA.

Only a few counts were recorded for this clonotype. Its antigen is as yet unknown. A 5'RACE reaction primed in the constant segment made cDNA libraries of TCR alpha and TCR beta, and these carried sample barcodes and UMIs. Via MiXCR, TCRdb re-called the 5' RACE reads, giving one row per CDR3 protein. The data hold around 450,000 distinct CDR3 sequences, with 20% to 30% observed a single time. Per the germline V gene, CDR1 is SQVTM and CDR2 is ANQGSEA. This CDR3 is 12 amino acids long. V was pared by 2 bases and J by 8 bases, with 10 bases between. The V and J genes are TRBV29-1 and TRBJ2-1; D might be TRBD2 (6 bases). Material for sequencing was PBMCs or a T cell subset sorted from them (not recorded which). The receptor was isolated from an adult woman who had mild COVID-19 (a few samples of this study predate the infection). Cell type and time point are not known. CDR3 nucleotides: TGCAGCGTTGAACTAGCGAGGGATGAGCAGTTCTTC. Translation gives CSVELARDEQFF.